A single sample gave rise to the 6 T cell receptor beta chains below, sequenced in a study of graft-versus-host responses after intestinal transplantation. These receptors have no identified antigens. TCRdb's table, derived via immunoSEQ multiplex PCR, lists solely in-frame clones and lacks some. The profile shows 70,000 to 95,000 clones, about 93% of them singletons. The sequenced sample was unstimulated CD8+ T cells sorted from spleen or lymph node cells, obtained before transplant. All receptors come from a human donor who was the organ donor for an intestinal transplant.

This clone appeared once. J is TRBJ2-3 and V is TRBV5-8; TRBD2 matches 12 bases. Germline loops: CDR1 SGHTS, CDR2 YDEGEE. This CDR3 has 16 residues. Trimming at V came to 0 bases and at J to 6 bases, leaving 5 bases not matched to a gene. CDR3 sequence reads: CASSLGLAGVGDTQYF. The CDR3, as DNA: TGTGCCAGCAGCTTGGGACTAGCGGGAGTTGGGGATACGCAGTATTTT.

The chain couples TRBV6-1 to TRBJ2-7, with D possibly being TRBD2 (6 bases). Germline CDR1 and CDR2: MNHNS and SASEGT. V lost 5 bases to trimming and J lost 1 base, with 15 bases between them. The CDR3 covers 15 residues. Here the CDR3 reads CASSPLREQSYEQYF. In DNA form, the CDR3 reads TGTGCCAGCAGTCCCCTTCGGGAGCAGTCCTACGAGCAGTACTTC.

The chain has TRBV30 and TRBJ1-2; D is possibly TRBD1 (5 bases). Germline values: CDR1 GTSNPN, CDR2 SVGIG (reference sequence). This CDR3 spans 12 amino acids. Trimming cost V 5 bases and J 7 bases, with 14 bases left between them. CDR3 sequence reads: CAWDIGEAGYTF. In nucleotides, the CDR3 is TGTGCCTGGGATATAGGGGAGGCTGGCTACACCTTC.

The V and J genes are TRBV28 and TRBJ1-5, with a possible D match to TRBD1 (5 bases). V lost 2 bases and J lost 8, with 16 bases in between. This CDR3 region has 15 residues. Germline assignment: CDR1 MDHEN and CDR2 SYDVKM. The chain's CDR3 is CASSLGVSGREPQHF. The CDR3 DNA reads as TGTGCCAGCAGTTTAGGGGTATCAGGGAGGGAGCCCCAGCATTTT.

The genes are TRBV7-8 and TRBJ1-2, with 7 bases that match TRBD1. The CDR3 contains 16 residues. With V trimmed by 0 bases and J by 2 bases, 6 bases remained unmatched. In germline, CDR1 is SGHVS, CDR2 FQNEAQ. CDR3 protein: CASSLAGWDRNYGYTF. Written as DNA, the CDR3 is TGTGCCAGCAGCTTAGCCGGCTGGGACAGAAACTATGGCTACACCTTC.

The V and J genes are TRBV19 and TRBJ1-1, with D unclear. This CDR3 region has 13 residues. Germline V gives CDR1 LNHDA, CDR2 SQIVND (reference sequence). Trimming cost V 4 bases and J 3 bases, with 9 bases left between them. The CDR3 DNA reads TGTGCCAGTAGTAGCTGGGAGGACACTGAAGCTTTCTTT. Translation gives CASSSWEDTEAFF. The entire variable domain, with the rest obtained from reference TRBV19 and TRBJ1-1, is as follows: DGGITQSPKYLFRKEGQNVTLSCEQNLNHDAMYWYRQDPGQGLRLIYYSQIVNDFQKGDIAEGYSVSREKKESFPLTVTSAQKNPTAFYLCASSSWEDTEAFFGQGTRLTVV.